This record concerns one TCR beta chain sequence. The data originate from a study of brain T cells in children with intractable seizures. The data were produced by immunoSEQ multiplex PCR, yet TCRdb's version contains in-frame clones alone and is incomplete. In the table there are tens of thousands of clones, approximately 94% of which are singletons. Losses at the gene ends were 6 bases for V and 4 bases for J; bases not matched to a gene: 7. There are 15 residues in the CDR3. Germline CDR1 and CDR2: SGHNT and YYREEE (reference sequence). The clonotype was recovered from a boy under two years old with tuberous sclerosis and intractable seizures. The rearrangement uses TRBV5-4 and TRBJ2-1; 10 bases are shared with TRBD1. The input for sequencing was peripheral blood, taken at surgery. CDR3 amino acids: CASNKPGQGYNEQFF. In DNA, the CDR3 is TGTGCCAGCAACAAACCGGGACAGGGGTACAATGAGCAGTTCTTC.